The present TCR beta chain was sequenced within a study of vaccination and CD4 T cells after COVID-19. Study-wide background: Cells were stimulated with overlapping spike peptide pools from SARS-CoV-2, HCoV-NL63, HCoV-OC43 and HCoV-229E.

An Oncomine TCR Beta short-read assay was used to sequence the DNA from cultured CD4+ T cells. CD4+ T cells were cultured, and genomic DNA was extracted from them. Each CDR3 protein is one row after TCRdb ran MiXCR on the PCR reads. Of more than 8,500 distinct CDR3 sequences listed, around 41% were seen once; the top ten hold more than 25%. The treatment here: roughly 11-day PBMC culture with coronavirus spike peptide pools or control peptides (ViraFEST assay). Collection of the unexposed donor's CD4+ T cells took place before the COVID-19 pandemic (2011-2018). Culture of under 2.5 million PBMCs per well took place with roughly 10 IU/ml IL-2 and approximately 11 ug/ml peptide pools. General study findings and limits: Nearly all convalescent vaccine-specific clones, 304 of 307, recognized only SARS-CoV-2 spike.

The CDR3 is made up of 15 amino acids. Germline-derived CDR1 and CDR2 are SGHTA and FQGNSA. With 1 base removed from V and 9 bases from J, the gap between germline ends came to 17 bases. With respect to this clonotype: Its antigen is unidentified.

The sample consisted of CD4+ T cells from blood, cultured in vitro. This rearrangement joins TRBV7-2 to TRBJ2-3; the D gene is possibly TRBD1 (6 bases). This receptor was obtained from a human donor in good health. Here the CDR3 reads CASSLEGQGSNTQYF. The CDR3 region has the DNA TGTGCCAGCAGCTTAGAGGGTCAGGGGTCGAACACGCAGTATTTT.